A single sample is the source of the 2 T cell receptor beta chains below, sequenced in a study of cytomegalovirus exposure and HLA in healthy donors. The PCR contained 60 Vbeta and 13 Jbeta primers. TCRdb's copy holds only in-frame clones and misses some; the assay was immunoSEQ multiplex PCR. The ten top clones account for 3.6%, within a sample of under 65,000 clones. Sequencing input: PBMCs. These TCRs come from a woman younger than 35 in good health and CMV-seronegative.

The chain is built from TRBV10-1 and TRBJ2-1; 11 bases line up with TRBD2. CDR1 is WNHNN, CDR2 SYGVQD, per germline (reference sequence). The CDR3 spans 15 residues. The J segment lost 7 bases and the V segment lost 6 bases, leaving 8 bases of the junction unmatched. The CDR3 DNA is TGCGCCAGCAGGAATAGCGGGGGGGCGGCGAATGAGCAGTTCTTC. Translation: CASRNSGGAANEQFF.

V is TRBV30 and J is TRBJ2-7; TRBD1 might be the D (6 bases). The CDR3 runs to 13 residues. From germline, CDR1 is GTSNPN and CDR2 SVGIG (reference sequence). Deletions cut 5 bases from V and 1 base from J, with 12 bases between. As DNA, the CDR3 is TGTGCCTGGCGACAGGCTGGTTCCTACGAGCAGTACTTC. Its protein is CAWRQAGSYEQYF. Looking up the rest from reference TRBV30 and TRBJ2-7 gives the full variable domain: SQTIHQWPATLVQPVGSPLSLECTVEGTSNPNLYWYRQAAGRGLQLLFYSVGIGQISSEVPQNLSASRPQDRQFILSSKKLLLSDSGFYLCAWRQAGSYEQYFGPGTRLTVT.